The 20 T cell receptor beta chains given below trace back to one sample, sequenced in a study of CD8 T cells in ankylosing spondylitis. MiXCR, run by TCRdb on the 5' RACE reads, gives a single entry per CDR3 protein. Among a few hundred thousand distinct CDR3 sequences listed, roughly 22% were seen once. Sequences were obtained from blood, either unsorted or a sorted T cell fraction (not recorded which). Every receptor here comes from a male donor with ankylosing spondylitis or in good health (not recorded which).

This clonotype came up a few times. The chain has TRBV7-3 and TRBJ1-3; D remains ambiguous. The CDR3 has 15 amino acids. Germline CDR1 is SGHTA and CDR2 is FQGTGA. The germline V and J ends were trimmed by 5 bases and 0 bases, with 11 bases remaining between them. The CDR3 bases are TGTGCCAGCAGCCCAGATGGGAGCTCTGGAAACACCATATATTTT. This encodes CASSPDGSSGNTIYF.

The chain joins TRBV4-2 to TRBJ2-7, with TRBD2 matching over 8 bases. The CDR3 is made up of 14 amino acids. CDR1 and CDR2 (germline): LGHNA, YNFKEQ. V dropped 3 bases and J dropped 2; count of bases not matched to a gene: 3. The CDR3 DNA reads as TGTGCCAGCAGCCATCCGGGACTAGCCTACGAGCAGTACTTC. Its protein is CASSHPGLAYEQYF.

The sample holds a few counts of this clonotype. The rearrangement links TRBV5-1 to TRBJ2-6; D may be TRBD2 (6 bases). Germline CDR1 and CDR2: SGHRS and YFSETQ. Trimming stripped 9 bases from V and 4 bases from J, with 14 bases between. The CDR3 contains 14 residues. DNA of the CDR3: TGCGCCACCTCGAGCGGGTTAGGGGCCAACGTCCTGACTTTC. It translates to CATSSGLGANVLTF. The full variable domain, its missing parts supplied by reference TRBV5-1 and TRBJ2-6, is KAGVTQTPRYLIKTRGQQVTLSCSPISGHRSVSWYQQTPGQGLQFLFEYFSETQRNKGNFPGRFSGRQFSNSRSEMNVSTLELGDSALYLCATSSGLGANVLTFGAGSRLTVL.

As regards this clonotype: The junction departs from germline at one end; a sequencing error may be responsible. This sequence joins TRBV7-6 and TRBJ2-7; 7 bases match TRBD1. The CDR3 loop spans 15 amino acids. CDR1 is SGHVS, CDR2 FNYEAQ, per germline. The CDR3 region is CATSLRRGQYYEQYF. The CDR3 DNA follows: TGTGCCACCAGCTTGCGAAGGGGACAGTACTACGAGCAGTACTTC.

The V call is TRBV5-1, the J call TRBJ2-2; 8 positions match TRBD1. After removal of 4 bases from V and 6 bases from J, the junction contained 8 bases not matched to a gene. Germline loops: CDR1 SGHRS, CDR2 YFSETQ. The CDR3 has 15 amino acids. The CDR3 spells CASSARQGSAGELFF. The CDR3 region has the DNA TGCGCCAGCAGCGCTCGACAGGGGAGCGCCGGGGAGCTGTTTTTT.

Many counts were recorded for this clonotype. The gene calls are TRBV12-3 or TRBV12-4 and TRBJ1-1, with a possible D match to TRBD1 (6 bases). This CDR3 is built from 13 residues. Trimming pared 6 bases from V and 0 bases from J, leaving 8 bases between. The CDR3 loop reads CASRGHLNTEAFF. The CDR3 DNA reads TGTGCCAGCAGGGGACACCTGAACACTGAAGCTTTCTTT.

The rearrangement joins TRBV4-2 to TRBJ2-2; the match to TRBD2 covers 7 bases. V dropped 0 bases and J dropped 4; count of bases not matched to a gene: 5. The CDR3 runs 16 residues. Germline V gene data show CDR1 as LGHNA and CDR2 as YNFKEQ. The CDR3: CASSQEWASGTGELFF. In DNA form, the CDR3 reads TGTGCCAGCAGCCAAGAGTGGGCTAGCGGCACCGGGGAGCTGTTTTTT.

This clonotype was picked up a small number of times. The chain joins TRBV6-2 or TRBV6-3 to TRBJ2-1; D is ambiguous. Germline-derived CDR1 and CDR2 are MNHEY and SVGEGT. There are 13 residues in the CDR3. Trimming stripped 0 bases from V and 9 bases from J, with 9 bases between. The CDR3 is CASSYSRLGEQFF. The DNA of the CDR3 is TGTGCCAGCAGTTACTCTAGGTTGGGTGAGCAGTTCTTC.

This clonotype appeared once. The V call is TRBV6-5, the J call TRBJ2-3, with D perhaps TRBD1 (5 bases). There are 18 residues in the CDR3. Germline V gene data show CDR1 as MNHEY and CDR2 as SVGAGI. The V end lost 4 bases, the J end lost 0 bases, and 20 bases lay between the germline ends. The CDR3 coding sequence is TGTGCCAGCAGTTCACCCTCCCCGGACAAATCTAGCACAGATACGCAGTATTTT. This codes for CASSSPSPDKSSTDTQYF.

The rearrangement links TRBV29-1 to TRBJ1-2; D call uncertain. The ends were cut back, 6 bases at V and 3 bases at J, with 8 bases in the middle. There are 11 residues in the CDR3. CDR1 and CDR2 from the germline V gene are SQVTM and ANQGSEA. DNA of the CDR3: TGCAGCGTCGGGTCTGACTATGGCTACACCTTC. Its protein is CSVGSDYGYTF.

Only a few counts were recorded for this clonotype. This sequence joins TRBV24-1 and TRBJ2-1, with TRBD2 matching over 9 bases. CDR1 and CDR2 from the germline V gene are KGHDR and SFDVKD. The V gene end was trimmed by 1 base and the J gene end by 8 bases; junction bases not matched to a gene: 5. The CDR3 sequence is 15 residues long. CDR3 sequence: CATSDFSGGRDEQFF. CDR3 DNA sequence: TGTGCCACCAGTGATTTCAGCGGGGGGCGAGATGAGCAGTTCTTC.

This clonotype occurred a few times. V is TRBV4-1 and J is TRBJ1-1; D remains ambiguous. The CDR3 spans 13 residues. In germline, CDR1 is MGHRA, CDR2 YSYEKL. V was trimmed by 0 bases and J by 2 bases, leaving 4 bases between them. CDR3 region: CASSQDPNTEAFF. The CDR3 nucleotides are TGCGCCAGCAGCCAAGATCCCAACACTGAAGCTTTCTTT.

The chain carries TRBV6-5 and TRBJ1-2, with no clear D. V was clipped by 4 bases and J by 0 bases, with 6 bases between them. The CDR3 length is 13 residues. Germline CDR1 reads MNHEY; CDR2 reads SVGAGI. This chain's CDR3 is CASSSDPNYGYTF. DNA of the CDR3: TGTGCCAGCAGTTCAGATCCTAACTATGGCTACACCTTC.

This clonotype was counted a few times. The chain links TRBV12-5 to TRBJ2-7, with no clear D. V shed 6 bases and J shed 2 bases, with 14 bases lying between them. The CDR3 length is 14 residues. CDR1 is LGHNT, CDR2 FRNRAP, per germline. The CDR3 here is CASGTSGLPYEQYF. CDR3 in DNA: TGTGCTAGTGGCACCTCAGGCCTACCCTACGAGCAGTACTTC.

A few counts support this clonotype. CDR3 sequence reads: CASTGLSYEQYF. As DNA, the CDR3 is TGTGCCAGCACCGGACTTTCCTACGAGCAGTACTTC. The chain carries TRBV6-6 and TRBJ2-7; possibly TRBD2 for D (5 bases). V was cut by 7 bases and J by 1 base, with 8 bases left in between. The CDR3 is 12 residues long. Germline CDR1 MNHNY, CDR2 SVGAGI (reference sequence).

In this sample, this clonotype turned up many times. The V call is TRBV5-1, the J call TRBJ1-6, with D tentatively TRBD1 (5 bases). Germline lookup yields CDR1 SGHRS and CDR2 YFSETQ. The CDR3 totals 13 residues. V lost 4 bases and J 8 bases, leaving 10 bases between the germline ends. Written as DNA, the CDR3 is TGCGCCAGCAGCACGATGGGGGATTCACCCCTCCACTTT. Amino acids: CASSTMGDSPLHF.

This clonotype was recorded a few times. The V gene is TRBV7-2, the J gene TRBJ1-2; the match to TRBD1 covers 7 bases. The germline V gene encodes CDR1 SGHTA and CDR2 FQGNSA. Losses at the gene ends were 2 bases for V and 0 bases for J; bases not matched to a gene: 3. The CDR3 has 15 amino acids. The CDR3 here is CASSLHRGANYGYTF. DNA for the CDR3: TGTGCCAGCAGCTTACACAGGGGAGCTAACTATGGCTACACCTTC.

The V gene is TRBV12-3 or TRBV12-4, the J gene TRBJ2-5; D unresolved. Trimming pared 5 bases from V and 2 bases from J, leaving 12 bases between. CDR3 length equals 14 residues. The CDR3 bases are TGTGCCAGCAGTGACAAACGGATACAAGAGACCCAGTACTTC. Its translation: CASSDKRIQETQYF.

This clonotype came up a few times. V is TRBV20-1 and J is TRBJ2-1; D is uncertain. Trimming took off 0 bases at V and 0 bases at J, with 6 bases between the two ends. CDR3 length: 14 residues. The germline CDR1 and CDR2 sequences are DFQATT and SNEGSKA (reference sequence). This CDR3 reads CSARDDSSYNEQFF. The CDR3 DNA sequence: TGCAGTGCTAGAGATGATAGCTCCTACAATGAGCAGTTCTTC.

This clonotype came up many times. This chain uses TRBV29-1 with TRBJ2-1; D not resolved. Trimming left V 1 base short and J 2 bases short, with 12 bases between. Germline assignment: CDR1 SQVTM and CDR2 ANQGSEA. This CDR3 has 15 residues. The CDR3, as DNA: TGCAGCGTTGAAGCACCCGAAAGTACCTACAATGAGCAGTTCTTC. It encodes CSVEAPESTYNEQFF.